What follows is one TCR beta chain and its context. Its antigen is currently unknown. The PCR made use of 60 Vbeta and 13 Jbeta primers. Libraries were prepared by immunoSEQ multiplex PCR; TCRdb keeps only in-frame clonotypes and omits some of them. The repertoire table contains about 200,000 clones. The sample comes from a study of cytomegalovirus exposure and HLA in healthy donors. Study background: One earlier analysis, a look at about 179 million T cells, found almost 120 million unique TCR beta sequences. Findings of the study overall: The classifier reportedly diagnosed cytomegalovirus status with high specificity and sensitivity. Productive rates of about 87% or about 30% were seen for most TCR beta V segments in an earlier analysis.

Germline CDR1 is MDHEN and CDR2 is SYDVKM. This CDR3 has 12 residues. V lost 7 bases and J 4 bases, leaving 9 bases between the germline ends. V usage is TRBV28 and J usage is TRBJ2-3; TRBD1 might be the D (5 bases). The clonotype originates from a girl aged 2 to 9 in good health and CMV-seropositive. Sequenced sample: PBMCs. The DNA of the CDR3 is TGTGCCAGCAACGTAGGGGCAGATACGCAGTATTTT. Translation: CASNVGADTQYF. Variable domain in full (rest from reference TRBV28 and TRBJ2-3): DVKVTQSSRYLVKRTGEKVFLECVQDMDHENMFWYRQDPGLGLRLIYFSYDVKMKEKGDIPEGYSVSREKKERFSLILESASTNQTSMYLCASNVGADTQYFGPGTRLTVL.